This TCR beta chain was retrieved from a study of blood T cell repertoires in COVID-19. At the level of the study: Acute and convalescent COVID-19 samples came from the United States, Italy and Spain. Sources were T cells, B-cell-depleted T cells, or PBMCs; the material itself was cDNA or gDNA.

Original methodology: Quantification of nucleated cells was approximated via reference gene primer amplification. Profiled with immunoSEQ multiplex PCR; TCRdb holds only in-frame clones, not every one. V and J calls plus clone size are reproduced from that table; the DNA served to infer D and trimming. Among some 490,000 clones listed, 70% to 90% were seen once. The CDR3 is made up of 16 amino acids. V lost 6 bases, J lost 4 bases, and 10 bases stayed unmatched. Per germline, CDR1 SGHRS and CDR2 YFSETQ. The J gene is TRBJ2-2, the V gene TRBV5-1, with TRBD1 identical over 9 bases. The receptor comes from a human donor in a cohort sampled during active COVID-19. Sequenced material: peripheral blood. CDR3 nucleotide sequence: TGCGCCAGCATCTCTCCGGGACAGGGAAGCACCGGGGAGCTGTTTTTT. Translated: CASISPGQGSTGELFF.